The 27 T cell receptor beta chains listed next were all sequenced from one sample in a study of blood T cell repertoires in COVID-19. Profiled with immunoSEQ multiplex PCR; TCRdb holds only in-frame clones, not every one. This sample has 250,000 to 300,000 clones, with 89% found just once. The sequencing sample was made of peripheral blood. The receptor set was obtained from a woman aged 35 to 49 who had recovered from COVID-19.

V gene TRBV19 combines with J gene TRBJ2-7; maybe TRBD2 (6 bases). Trimming took off 3 bases at V and 7 bases at J, with 10 bases between the two ends. This CDR3 comprises 12 residues. Germline V gene sequence: CDR1 LNHDA, CDR2 SQIVND (reference sequence). The CDR3 region is CASSIWGGEQYF. The CDR3 coding sequence is TGTGCCAGTAGTATTTGGGGAGGTGAGCAGTACTTC.

The chain uses TRBV7-3 and TRBJ2-3, with TRBD2 matching over 8 bases. Trimming cost V 0 bases and J 7 bases; bases outside gene matches: 6. The CDR3 totals 15 residues. Germline V gives CDR1 SGHTA, CDR2 FQGTGA. Here the CDR3 DNA reads TGTGCCAGCAGCTTAACCAGCGGGGGACGACATACGCAGTATTTT. This codes for CASSLTSGGRHTQYF.

This chain joins TRBV4-1 and TRBJ1-1; D possibly corresponds to TRBD1 (5 bases). With 0 bases removed from V and 7 bases from J, the gap between germline ends came to 21 bases. The CDR3 length is 17 residues. Germline-derived CDR1 and CDR2 are MGHRA and YSYEKL. In DNA form, the CDR3 reads TGCGCCAGCAGCCAAGACCACGTGGGGGGACCTTTCTTTGAAGCTTTCTTT. Amino acid sequence: CASSQDHVGGPFFEAFF.

The chain has TRBV3-1 (or the pseudogene TRBV3-2) and TRBJ2-7; 10 positions agree with TRBD1. V dropped 4 bases and J dropped 4; count of bases not matched to a gene: 7. The length of the CDR3 is 15 residues. The germline gives CDR1 LGHDT, CDR2 YNNKEL (reference sequence). The CDR3 sequence is CASSPGQGTGYEQYF. CDR3 nucleotide sequence: TGTGCCAGCAGCCCGGGACAGGGGACGGGATACGAGCAGTACTTC.

The chain recombines TRBV6-5 with TRBJ2-7; 12 nucleotides align to TRBD1. Germline-derived CDR1 and CDR2 are MNHEY and SVGAGI. V trimming: 2 bases; J trimming: 7 bases; junction bases outside the gene matches: 6. CDR3 length: 15 amino acids. The CDR3 loop is CASSYAGTGGVEQYF. Written as DNA, the CDR3 is TGTGCCAGCAGTTACGCCGGGACAGGGGGCGTTGAGCAGTACTTC.

This chain joins TRBV28 and TRBJ2-7; TRBD1 matches 8 bases. The V gene's germline CDR1 is MDHEN and CDR2 SYDVKM. V was clipped by 5 bases and J by 3 bases; unmatched bases: 9. The CDR3 spans 15 residues. The DNA for the CDR3 is TGTGCCAGCAGTCGATCCGACGGACAGGGCTACGAGCAGTACGTC. Protein sequence: CASSRSDGQGYEQYV.

This clone was recorded once. The CDR3 is CASSVAGTGGYTQYF. Here the CDR3 DNA reads TGTGCCAGCAGCGTAGCTGGTACAGGGGGTTATACGCAGTATTTT. The chain carries TRBV9 and TRBJ2-3, with 8 nucleotides matching TRBD1. The CDR3 spans 15 residues. The J segment lost 7 bases and the V segment lost 0 bases, leaving 7 bases of the junction unmatched. CDR1 is SGDLS, CDR2 YYNGEE, per germline.

The rearrangement uses TRBV19 and TRBJ1-2; 7 bases line up with TRBD1. The junction had 11 bases not matched to a gene; V was cut back by 4 bases and J by 6 bases. Germline V gene data show CDR1 as LNHDA and CDR2 as SQIVND (reference sequence). The CDR3 contains 15 residues. The CDR3 DNA reads TGTGCCAGTAGTACGATGCAGGGGGGAGGCGATGGCTACACCTTC. Translated: CASSTMQGGGDGYTF. The entire variable domain, with the rest obtained from reference TRBV19 and TRBJ1-2, is as follows: DGGITQSPKYLFRKEGQNVTLSCEQNLNHDAMYWYRQDPGQGLRLIYYSQIVNDFQKGDIAEGYSVSREKKESFPLTVTSAQKNPTAFYLCASSTMQGGGDGYTFGSGTRLTVV.

The CDR3 protein is CASSLLGASTDTQYF. The CDR3 DNA reads TGTGCCAGCAGCCTGCTGGGGGCAAGCACAGATACGCAGTATTTT. V gene TRBV3-1 (or the pseudogene TRBV3-2) combines with J gene TRBJ2-3; D is perhaps TRBD1 (6 bases). The CDR3 is 15 residues long. Looked up from germline, CDR1 is LGHDT and CDR2 is YNNKEL (reference sequence). V gave up 4 bases and J gave up 0 bases, with 11 bases separating them.

The chain carries TRBV6-6 and TRBJ1-6, with 7 bases aligning to TRBD1. The CDR3 length is 15 residues. Germline CDR1 and CDR2: MNHNY and SVGAGI (reference sequence). V lost 7 bases to trimming and J lost 4 bases; unmatched junction nucleotides: 7. CDR3 DNA: TGTGCCAGCAACGTAAGGGGACAGTATAATTCACCCCTCCACTTT. Translation: CASNVRGQYNSPLHF.

This chain uses TRBV27 with TRBJ2-3; D is perhaps TRBD2 (5 bases). Trimming left V 5 bases short and J 2 bases short, with 8 bases between. The CDR3 sequence is 13 residues long. CDR1 and CDR2 from the germline V gene are MNHEY and SMNVEV (reference sequence). The DNA for the CDR3 is TGTGCCAGCAGTAGAGCGGACACAGATACGCAGTATTTT. Its translation: CASSRADTDTQYF.

The chain joins TRBV3-1 (or the pseudogene TRBV3-2) to TRBJ1-6; perhaps TRBD1 as D (5 bases). Germline V gene sequence: CDR1 LGHDT, CDR2 YNNKEL (reference sequence). The CDR3 contains 14 residues. Deletions cut 5 bases from V and 4 bases from J, with 9 bases between. CDR3 residues: CASSWGDYNSPLHF. The CDR3 nucleotides are TGTGCCAGCAGCTGGGGGGATTATAATTCACCCCTCCACTTT.

The V gene is TRBV19, the J gene TRBJ1-2, with D possibly being TRBD1 (5 bases). V dropped 3 bases and J dropped 5 bases, with 19 bases sitting between them. Germline V gene lookup returns CDR1 LNHDA and CDR2 SQIVND (reference sequence). The CDR3 runs 16 residues. CDR3 amino acids: CASSIPPGGGDYGYTF. The CDR3 DNA reads as TGTGCCAGTAGTATCCCTCCGGGGGGGGGTGATTATGGCTACACCTTC.

This clone was seen a single time. This chain connects TRBV14 to TRBJ1-3, with 10 bases that match TRBD1. The CDR3 is made up of 15 amino acids. V lost 6 bases to trimming and J lost 3 bases; unmatched junction nucleotides: 5. Germline V gene sequence: CDR1 SGHDN, CDR2 FVKESK. The CDR3 loop reads CASSVGQGSGNTIYF. The CDR3 region has the DNA TGTGCCAGCAGTGTGGGACAGGGGAGTGGAAACACCATATATTTT.

The chain carries TRBV7-3 and TRBJ2-5, with TRBD1 identical over 8 bases. Germline trimming cut 2 bases from V and 4 bases from J; bases unmatched to any gene: 3. This CDR3 contains 14 residues. Germline V gives CDR1 SGHTA, CDR2 FQGTGA. CDR3 region: CASSLQGTGETQYF. CDR3 DNA sequence: TGTGCCAGCAGCTTACAGGGGACAGGAGAGACCCAGTACTTC.

The V call is TRBV5-6, the J call TRBJ2-3; D may be TRBD2 (6 bases). The V end lost 1 base, the J end lost 2 bases, and 14 bases lay between the germline ends. The CDR3 is made up of 16 amino acids. In germline, CDR1 is SGHDT, CDR2 YYEEEE. As DNA, the CDR3 is TGTGCCAGCAGCTTGTCAGCGGGCGCATTCACAGATACGCAGTATTTT. Translated, it gives CASSLSAGAFTDTQYF.

V is TRBV3-1 (or the pseudogene TRBV3-2) and J is TRBJ2-2, with a possible D match to TRBD2 (7 bases). Deletions cut 5 bases from V and 7 bases from J, with 14 bases between. This CDR3 spans 14 amino acids. Germline V CDR1 and CDR2: LGHDT, YNNKEL (reference sequence). DNA for the CDR3: TGTGCCAGCAGCAACTCGGGGGGCATCGGGGAGCTGTTTTTT. Residues: CASSNSGGIGELFF.

The gene calls are TRBV5-6 and TRBJ2-5; maybe TRBD1 (6 bases). The germline CDR1 and CDR2 sequences are SGHDT and YYEEEE. Deletions cut 0 bases from V and 2 bases from J, with 8 bases between. The CDR3 is 14 amino acids. For the CDR3, the DNA is TGTGCCAGCAGCTTGGGGGGGCTTCAAGAGACCCAGTACTTC. Residues: CASSLGGLQETQYF.

This chain uses TRBV11-2 with TRBJ1-2; 10 bases are shared with TRBD1. The J segment lost 4 bases and the V segment lost 3 bases, leaving 5 bases of the junction unmatched. The germline CDR1 and CDR2 sequences are SGHAT and FQNNGV. This CDR3 spans 15 amino acids. CDR3 amino acids: CASSLTGGAVYGYTF. CDR3 coding DNA: TGTGCCAGCAGCTTGACAGGGGGCGCGGTCTATGGCTACACCTTC.

The chain recombines TRBV5-4 with TRBJ2-7; D is possibly TRBD1 (6 bases). CDR1 is SGHNT, CDR2 YYREEE, per germline (reference sequence). This CDR3 comprises 14 residues. The V and J ends lost 0 bases and 4 bases respectively, with 11 bases between them. CDR3 nucleotides: TGTGCCAGCAGCTTGGGGACAGAAGTTTACGAGCAGTACTTC. As protein: CASSLGTEVYEQYF.

The chain carries TRBV15 and TRBJ1-2; unclear D gene. Germline-derived CDR1 and CDR2 are LNHNV and YYDKDF (reference sequence). The CDR3 sequence is 12 residues long. V lost 0 bases and J 7 bases, leaving 6 bases between the germline ends. This CDR3 is CATSRDGGGYTF. Here the CDR3 DNA reads TGTGCCACCAGCAGAGATGGAGGTGGCTACACCTTC.

The V call is TRBV11-3, the J call TRBJ2-2, with 11 positions matching TRBD2. J lost 0 bases, V lost 5 bases, and 5 bases had no gene match. Germline-derived CDR1 and CDR2 are SGHNT and YENEEA. The CDR3 totals 17 residues. The DNA of the CDR3 is TGTGCCAGCAGCCACTGGACTAGCGGGCCGAACACCGGGGAGCTGTTTTTT. Protein product: CASSHWTSGPNTGELFF.

This clone was seen only once. The V and J genes are TRBV28 and TRBJ2-5; 7 bases are shared with TRBD1. Trimming cost V 7 bases and J 0 bases; bases outside gene matches: 5. The CDR3 has 14 amino acids. Germline lookup yields CDR1 MDHEN and CDR2 SYDVKM. The CDR3: CASTDDRDQETQYF. CDR3 bases: TGTGCCAGCACCGATGACAGGGACCAAGAGACCCAGTACTTC. The variable domain in full, completed from reference TRBV28 and TRBJ2-5, reads DVKVTQSSRYLVKRTGEKVFLECVQDMDHENMFWYRQDPGLGLRLIYFSYDVKMKEKGDIPEGYSVSREKKERFSLILESASTNQTSMYLCASTDDRDQETQYFGPGTRLLVL.

The gene calls are TRBV7-2 and TRBJ2-1; 9 nucleotides agree with TRBD1. Germline lookup yields CDR1 SGHTA and CDR2 FQGNSA. The CDR3 sequence is 16 residues long. V lost 5 bases and J lost 4; bases outside the gene matches: 9. The CDR3 spells CASSKRDRVRYNEQFF. In DNA form, the CDR3 reads TGTGCCAGCAGCAAAAGGGACAGGGTACGGTACAATGAGCAGTTCTTC.

This chain links TRBV12-3 or TRBV12-4 with TRBJ2-7, with no clear D. The CDR3 is 13 amino acids. V gave up 3 bases and J gave up 3 bases, with 9 bases separating them. The CDR3, as DNA: TGTGCCAGCAGTTTTTTCGGCGGCTACGAGCAGTACTTC. It encodes CASSFFGGYEQYF.

This clone was counted only a few times. Here the CDR3 DNA reads TGTGCCAGCAGCTTAGTATTCGAGCAGTTCTTC. Its translation is CASSLVFEQFF. The chain couples TRBV7-9 to TRBJ2-1; D is unresolved. Germline loops: CDR1 SEHNR, CDR2 FQNEAQ (reference sequence). V lost 1 base and J 10 bases, leaving 5 bases between the germline ends. This CDR3 is built from 11 residues.

The chain links TRBV11-3 to TRBJ2-5; D is ambiguous. Trimming left V 2 bases short and J 5 bases short, with 12 bases between. This CDR3 has 14 residues. CDR1 is SGHNT, CDR2 YENEEA, per germline. CDR3: CASSLMVARETQYF. The CDR3 region has the DNA TGTGCCAGCAGCTTAATGGTGGCGCGGGAGACCCAGTACTTC. Full variable domain (remainder filled in from reference TRBV11-3 and TRBJ2-5): EAGVVQSPRYKIIEKKQPVAFWCNPISGHNTLYWYLQNLGQGPELLIRYENEEAVDDSQLPKDRFSAERLKGVDSTLKIQPAELGDSAVYLCASSLMVARETQYFGPGTRLLVL.